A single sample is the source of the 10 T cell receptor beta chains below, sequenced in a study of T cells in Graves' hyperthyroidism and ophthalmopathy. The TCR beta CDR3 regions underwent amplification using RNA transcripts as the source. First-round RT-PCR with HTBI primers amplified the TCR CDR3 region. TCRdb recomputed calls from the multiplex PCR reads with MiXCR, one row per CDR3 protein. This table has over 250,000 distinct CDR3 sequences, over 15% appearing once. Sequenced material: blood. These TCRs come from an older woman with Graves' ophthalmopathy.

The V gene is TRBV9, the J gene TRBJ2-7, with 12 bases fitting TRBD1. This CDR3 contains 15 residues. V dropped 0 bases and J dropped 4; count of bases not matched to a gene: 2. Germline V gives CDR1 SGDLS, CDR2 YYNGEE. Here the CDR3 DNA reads TGTGCCAGCAGCGTAGGGGACAGGGGGCATTACGAGCAGTACTTC. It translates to CASSVGDRGHYEQYF.

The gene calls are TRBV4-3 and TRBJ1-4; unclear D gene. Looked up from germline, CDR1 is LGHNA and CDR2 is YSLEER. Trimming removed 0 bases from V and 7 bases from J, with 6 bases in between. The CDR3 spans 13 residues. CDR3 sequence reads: CASSQETFEKLFF. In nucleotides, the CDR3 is TGCGCCAGCAGCCAAGAGACCTTTGAAAAACTGTTTTTT.

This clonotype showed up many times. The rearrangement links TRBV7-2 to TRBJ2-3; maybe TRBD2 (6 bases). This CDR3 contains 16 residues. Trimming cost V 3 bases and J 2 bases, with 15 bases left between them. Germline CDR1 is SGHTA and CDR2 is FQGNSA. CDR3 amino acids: CASSFAGTFDTDTQYF. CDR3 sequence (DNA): TGTGCCAGCAGCTTCGCCGGGACTTTCGACACAGATACGCAGTATTTT. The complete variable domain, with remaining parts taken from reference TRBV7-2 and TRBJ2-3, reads GAGVSQSPSNKVTEKGKDVELRCDPISGHTALYWYRQSLGQGLEFLIYFQGNSAPDKSGLPSDRFSAERTGGSVSTLTIQRTQQEDSAVYLCASSFAGTFDTDTQYFGPGTRLTVL.

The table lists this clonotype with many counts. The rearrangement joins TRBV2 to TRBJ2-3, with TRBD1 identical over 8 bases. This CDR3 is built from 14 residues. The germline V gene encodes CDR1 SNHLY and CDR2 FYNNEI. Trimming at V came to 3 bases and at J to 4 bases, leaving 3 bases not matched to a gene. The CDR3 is CASSDRGLPDTQYF. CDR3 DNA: TGTGCCAGCAGTGACAGGGGGCTTCCAGATACGCAGTATTTT.

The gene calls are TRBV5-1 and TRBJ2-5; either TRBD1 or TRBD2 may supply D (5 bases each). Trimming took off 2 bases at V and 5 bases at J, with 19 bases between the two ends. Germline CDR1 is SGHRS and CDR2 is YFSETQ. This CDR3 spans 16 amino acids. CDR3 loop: CASSFSGADPGETQYF. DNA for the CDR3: TGCGCCAGCAGCTTTTCCGGGGCCGATCCCGGCGAGACCCAGTACTTC.

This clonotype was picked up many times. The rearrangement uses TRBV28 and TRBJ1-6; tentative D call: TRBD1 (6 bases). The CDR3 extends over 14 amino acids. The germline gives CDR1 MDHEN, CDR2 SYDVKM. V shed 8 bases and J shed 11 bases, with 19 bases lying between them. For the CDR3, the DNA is TGTGCCAGCCGGCCGACCCCAGGGACACCACCCCTCCACTTT. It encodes CASRPTPGTPPLHF.

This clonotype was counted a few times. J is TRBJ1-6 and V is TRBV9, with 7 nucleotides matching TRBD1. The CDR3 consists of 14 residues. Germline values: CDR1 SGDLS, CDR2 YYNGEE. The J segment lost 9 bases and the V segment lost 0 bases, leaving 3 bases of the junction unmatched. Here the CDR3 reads CASSVEGAGSPLHF. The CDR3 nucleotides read TGTGCCAGCAGCGTAGAGGGGGCCGGTTCACCCCTCCACTTT.

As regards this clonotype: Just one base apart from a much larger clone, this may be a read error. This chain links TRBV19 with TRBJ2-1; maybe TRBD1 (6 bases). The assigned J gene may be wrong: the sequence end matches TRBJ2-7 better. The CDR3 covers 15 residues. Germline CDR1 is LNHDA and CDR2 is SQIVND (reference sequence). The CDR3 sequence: CASSTFTGPSNEQYF. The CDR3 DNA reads TGTGCCAGTAGTACCTTCACAGGGCCGTCAAATGAGCAGTACTTC.

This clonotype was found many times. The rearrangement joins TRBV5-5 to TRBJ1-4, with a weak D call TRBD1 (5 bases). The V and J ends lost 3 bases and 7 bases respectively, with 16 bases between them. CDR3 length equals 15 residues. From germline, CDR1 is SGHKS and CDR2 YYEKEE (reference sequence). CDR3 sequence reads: CASSSRVTGTEKLFF. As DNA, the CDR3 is TGTGCCAGCAGCTCACGAGTTACAGGAACTGAAAAACTGTTTTTT.

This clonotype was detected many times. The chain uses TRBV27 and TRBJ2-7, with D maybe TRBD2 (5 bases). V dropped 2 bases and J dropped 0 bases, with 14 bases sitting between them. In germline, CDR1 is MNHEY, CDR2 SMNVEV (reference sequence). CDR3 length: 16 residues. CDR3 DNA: TGTGCCAGCAGTTTAAGCGGCCTTTCCTTCTCCTACGAGCAGTACTTC. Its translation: CASSLSGLSFSYEQYF.